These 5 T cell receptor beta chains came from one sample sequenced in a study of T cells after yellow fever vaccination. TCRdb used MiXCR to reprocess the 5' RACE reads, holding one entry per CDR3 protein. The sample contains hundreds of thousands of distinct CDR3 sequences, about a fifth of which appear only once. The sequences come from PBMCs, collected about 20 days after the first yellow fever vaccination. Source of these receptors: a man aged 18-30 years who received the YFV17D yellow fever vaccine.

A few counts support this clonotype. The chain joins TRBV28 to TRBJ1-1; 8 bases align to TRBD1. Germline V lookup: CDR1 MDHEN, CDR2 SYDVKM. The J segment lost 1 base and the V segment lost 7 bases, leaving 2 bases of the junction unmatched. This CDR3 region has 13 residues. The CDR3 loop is CASTTGGNTEAFF. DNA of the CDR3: TGTGCCAGCACCACAGGGGGGAACACTGAAGCTTTCTTT. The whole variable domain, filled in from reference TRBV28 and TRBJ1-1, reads DVKVTQSSRYLVKRTGEKVFLECVQDMDHENMFWYRQDPGLGLRLIYFSYDVKMKEKGDIPEGYSVSREKKERFSLILESASTNQTSMYLCASTTGGNTEAFFGQGTRLTVV.

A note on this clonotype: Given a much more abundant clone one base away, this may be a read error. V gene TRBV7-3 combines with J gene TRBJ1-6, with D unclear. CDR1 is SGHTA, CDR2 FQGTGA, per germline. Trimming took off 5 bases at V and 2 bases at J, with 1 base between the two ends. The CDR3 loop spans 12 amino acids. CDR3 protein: CASSAYNSPLHF. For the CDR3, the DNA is TGTGCCAGCAGCGCCTATAATTCACCCCTCCACTTT.

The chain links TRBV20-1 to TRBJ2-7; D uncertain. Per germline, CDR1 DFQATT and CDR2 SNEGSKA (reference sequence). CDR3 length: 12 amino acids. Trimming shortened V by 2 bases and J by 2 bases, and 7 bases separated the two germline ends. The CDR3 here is CSARQSPYEQYV. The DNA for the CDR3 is TGCAGTGCTAGACAATCCCCCTACGAGCAGTACGTC.

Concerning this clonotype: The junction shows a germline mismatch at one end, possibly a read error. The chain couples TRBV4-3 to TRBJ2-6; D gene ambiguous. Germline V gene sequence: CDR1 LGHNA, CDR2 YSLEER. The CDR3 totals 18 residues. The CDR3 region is CANSQVVTRWVGANVLTF. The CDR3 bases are TGCGCCAACAGCCAAGTGGTAACCCGCTGGGTCGGGGCCAACGTCCTGACTTTC.

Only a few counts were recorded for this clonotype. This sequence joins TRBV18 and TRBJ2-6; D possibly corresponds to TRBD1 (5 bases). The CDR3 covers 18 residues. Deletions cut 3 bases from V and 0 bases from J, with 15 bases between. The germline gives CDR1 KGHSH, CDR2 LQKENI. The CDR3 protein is CASSPQWGGNSGANVLTF. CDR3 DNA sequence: TGTGCCAGCTCACCCCAGTGGGGCGGAAACTCTGGGGCCAACGTCCTGACTTTC.